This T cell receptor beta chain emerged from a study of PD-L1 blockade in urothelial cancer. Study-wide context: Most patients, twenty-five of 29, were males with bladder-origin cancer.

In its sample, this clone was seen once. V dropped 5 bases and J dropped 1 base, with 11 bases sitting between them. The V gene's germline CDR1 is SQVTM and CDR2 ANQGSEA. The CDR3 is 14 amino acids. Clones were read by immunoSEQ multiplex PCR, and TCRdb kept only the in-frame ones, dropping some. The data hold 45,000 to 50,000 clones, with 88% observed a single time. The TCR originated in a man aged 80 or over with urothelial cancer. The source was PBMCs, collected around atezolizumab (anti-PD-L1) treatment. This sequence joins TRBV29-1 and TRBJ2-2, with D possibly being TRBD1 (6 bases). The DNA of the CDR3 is TGCAGCGTTAGGCAGGGGTGGAACACCGGGGAGCTGTTTTTT. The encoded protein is CSVRQGWNTGELFF.